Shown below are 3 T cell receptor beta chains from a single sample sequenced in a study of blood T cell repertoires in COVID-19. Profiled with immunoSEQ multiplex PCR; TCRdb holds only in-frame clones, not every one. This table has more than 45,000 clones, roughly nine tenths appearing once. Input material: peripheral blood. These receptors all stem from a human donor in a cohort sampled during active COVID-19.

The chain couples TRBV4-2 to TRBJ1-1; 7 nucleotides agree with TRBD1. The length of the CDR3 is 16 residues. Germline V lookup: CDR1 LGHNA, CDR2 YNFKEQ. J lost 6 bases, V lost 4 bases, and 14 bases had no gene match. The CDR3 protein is CASSLRVEGGDAEAFF. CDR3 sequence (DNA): TGTGCCAGCAGCCTAAGGGTAGAAGGGGGCGACGCTGAAGCTTTCTTT.

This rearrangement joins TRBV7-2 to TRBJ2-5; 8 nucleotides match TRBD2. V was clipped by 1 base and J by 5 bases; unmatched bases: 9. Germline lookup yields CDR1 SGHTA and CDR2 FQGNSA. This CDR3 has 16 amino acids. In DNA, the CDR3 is TGTGCCAGCAGCTTAGTTACGGGGGGGCCGCAGGAGACCCAGTACTTC. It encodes CASSLVTGGPQETQYF.

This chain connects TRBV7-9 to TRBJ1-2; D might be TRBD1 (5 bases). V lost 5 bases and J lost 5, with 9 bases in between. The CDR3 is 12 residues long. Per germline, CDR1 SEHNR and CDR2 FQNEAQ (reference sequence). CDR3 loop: CASSPQGYGYTF. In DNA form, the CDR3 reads TGTGCCAGCAGCCCCCAGGGATATGGCTACACCTTC. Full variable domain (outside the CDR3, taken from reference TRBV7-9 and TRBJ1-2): DTGVSQNPRHKITKRGQNVTFRCDPISEHNRLYWYRQTLGQGPEFLTYFQNEAQLEKSRLLSDRFSAERPKGSFSTLEIQRTEQGDSAMYLCASSPQGYGYTFGSGTRLTVV.